Below, one T cell receptor (beta chain) is given with its context. Its antigen is as yet unknown. These data originate in a study of memory CD4+ T cells and cytomegalovirus serostatus. Overall study context: Donors were healthy Belgian adults, 10 or so CMV seropositive and under 30 seronegative.

The sort gate was single viable CD3+CD4+CD8-CD45RO+ cells for memory CD4+ T cells. The repertoire was sequenced with immunoSEQ multiplex PCR; TCRdb's copy has only in-frame clones and lacks some. Of some 73,000 clones in the sample, approximately 78% were seen once. The V and J ends lost 0 bases and 0 bases respectively, with 6 bases between them. CDR3 length: 14 amino acids. Germline CDR1 SGHNT, CDR2 YYREEE (reference sequence). The study, taken as a whole, reports: Of 150 to 200 reported CMV TCRbeta sequences, 55 to 80 were found in memory CD4+ repertoires.

The sequenced sample consisted of memory CD4+ T cells from blood. The chain couples TRBV5-4 to TRBJ1-2; D ambiguous. This TCR came from an adult in good health and CMV-seropositive. CDR3 sequence (DNA): TGTGCCAGCAGCTTGGGACGGCCTAACTATGGCTACACCTTC. Its protein is CASSLGRPNYGYTF.